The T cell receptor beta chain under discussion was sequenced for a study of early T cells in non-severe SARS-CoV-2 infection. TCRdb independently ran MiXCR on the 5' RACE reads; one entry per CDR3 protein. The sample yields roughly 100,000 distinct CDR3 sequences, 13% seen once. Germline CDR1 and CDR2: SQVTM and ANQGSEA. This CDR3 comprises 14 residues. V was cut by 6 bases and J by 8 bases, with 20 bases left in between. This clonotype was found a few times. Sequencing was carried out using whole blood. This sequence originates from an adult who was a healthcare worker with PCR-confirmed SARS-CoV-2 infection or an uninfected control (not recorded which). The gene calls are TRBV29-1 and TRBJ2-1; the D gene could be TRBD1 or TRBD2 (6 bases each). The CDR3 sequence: CSVRGRTRSDEQFF. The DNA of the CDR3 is TGCAGCGTCCGGGGGCGCACCCGGTCGGATGAGCAGTTCTTC.